The present T cell receptor (beta chain) was sequenced within a study of glioma-infiltrating T cells after dendritic cell vaccination. The table came from immunoSEQ multiplex PCR; TCRdb's copy has only in-frame clones and leaves some out. The table lists approximately 50,000 clones, about 88% of them singletons. The time point was: after dendritic cell vaccination, including at tumor progression/relapse. This specimen consisted of blood, obtained after dendritic cell vaccination. The receptor comes from a human donor with glioblastoma.

This CDR3 is CASSTVLRETQYF. Here the CDR3 DNA reads TGTGCCAGTAGTACGGTCTTGCGGGAGACCCAGTACTTC. This chain uses TRBV19 with TRBJ2-5, with unresolved D. There are 13 residues in the CDR3. The V end lost 4 bases, the J end lost 5 bases, and 11 bases lay between the germline ends. The V gene's germline CDR1 is LNHDA and CDR2 SQIVND (reference sequence).